This T cell receptor (beta chain) comes out of a study of T-cell reconstitution after alpha-beta-depleted transplantation in children. Preparation of the TCRbeta library was carried out with unique molecular identifiers. Using its own MiXCR run on the PCR reads, TCRdb lists one record per CDR3 protein. This sample has some 200,000 distinct CDR3 sequences, with approximately 9% found just once. This clonotype was detected many times. Germline values: CDR1 DFQATT, CDR2 SNEGSKA (reference sequence). V shed 6 bases and J shed 3 bases, with 14 bases lying between them. The CDR3 length is 14 residues. The chain uses TRBV20-1 and TRBJ2-2; either TRBD1 or TRBD2 may supply D (6 bases each). This receptor was identified in a human donor who donated a stem cell graft to a child with acute lymphoblastic leukemia. The sample consisted of PBMCs from the stem cell graft donor, taken from the stem cell graft. CDR3 in amino acids: CSARGGLDTGELFF. The CDR3 DNA sequence: TGCAGTGCCCGTGGGGGGCTGGACACCGGGGAGCTGTTTTTT.